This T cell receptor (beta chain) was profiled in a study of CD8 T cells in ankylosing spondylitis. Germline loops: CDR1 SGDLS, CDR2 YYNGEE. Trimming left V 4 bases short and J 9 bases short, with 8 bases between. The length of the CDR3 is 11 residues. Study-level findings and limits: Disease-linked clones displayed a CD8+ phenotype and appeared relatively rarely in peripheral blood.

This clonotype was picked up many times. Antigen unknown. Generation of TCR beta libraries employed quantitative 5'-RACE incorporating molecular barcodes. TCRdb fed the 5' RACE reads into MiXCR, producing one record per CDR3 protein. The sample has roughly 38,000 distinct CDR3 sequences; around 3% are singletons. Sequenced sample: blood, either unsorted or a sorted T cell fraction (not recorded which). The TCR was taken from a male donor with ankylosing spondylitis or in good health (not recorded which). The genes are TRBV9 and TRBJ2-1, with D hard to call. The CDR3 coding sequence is TGTGCCAGCAGCCGTCTTGGTGAGCAGTTCTTC. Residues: CASSRLGEQFF.